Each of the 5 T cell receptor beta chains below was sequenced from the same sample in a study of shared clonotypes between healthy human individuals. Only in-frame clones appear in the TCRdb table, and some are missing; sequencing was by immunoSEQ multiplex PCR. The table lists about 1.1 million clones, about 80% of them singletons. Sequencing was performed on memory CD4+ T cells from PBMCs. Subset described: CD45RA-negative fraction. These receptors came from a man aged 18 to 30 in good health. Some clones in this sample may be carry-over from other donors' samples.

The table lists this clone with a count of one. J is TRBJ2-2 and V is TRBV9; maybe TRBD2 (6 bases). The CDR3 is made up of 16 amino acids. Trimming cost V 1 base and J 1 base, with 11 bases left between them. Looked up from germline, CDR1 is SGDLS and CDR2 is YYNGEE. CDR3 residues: CASSVRGSGNTGELFF. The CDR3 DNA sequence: TGTGCCAGCAGCGTAAGGGGTAGCGGGAACACCGGGGAGCTGTTTTTT.

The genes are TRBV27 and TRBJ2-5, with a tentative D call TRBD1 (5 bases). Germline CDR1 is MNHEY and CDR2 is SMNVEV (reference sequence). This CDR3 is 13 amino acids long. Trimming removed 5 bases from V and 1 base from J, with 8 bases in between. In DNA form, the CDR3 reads TGTGCCAGCAGTCACAGGATCCAAGAGACCCAGTACTTC. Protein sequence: CASSHRIQETQYF.

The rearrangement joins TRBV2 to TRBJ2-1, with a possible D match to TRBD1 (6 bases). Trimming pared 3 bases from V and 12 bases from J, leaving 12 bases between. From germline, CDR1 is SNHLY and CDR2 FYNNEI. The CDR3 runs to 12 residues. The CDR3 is CASSDRGNRQFF. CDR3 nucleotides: TGTGCCAGCAGTGATAGGGGGAATAGGCAGTTCTTC.

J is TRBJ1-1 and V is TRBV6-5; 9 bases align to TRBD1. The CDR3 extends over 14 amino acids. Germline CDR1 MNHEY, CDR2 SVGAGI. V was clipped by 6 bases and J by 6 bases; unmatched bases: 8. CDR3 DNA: TGTGCCAGCAGGAAACAGGGGGCGCCAGCTGAAGCTTTCTTT. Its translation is CASRKQGAPAEAFF.

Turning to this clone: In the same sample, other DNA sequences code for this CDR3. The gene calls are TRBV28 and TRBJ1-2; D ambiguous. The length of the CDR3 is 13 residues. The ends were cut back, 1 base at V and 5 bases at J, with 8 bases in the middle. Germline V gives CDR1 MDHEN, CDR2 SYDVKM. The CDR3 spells CASSLYGSYGYTF. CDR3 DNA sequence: TGTGCCAGCAGTTTATACGGGTCGTATGGCTACACCTTC.